This T cell receptor (beta chain) came from a study of OX40 agonist ivuxolimab in advanced cancers. Sequencing was performed with immunoSEQ multiplex PCR; in TCRdb, only in-frame clones are kept and a portion is missing. The sample lists tens of thousands of clones; around 85% were seen once. This clone has only a few counts. Germline CDR1 and CDR2: SGHTA and FQGTGA. The CDR3 runs to 13 residues. The V end was cut by 0 bases, the J end by 1 base, with 3 bases between. Source: CD4+ or CD8+ T cells sorted from blood, taken in a trial of the OX40 agonist ivuxolimab. This clonotype was obtained from an adult with an advanced solid tumor such as melanoma, head and neck, liver or kidney cancer. The chain combines TRBV7-3 with TRBJ1-1; D not certain. This chain's CDR3 is CASSLTANTEAFF. For the CDR3, the DNA is TGTGCCAGCAGCTTAACAGCGAACACTGAAGCTTTCTTT.